Below are 7 T cell receptor beta chains sequenced from a single sample in a study of T cells after yellow fever vaccination. TCRdb independently ran MiXCR on the 5' RACE reads; one entry per CDR3 protein. The sample has approximately 550,000 distinct CDR3 sequences; less than 20% are singletons. The specimen was PBMCs, collected 15 days after the yellow fever booster vaccination. The receptor set was obtained from a man aged 30-40 years who received the YFV17D yellow fever vaccine.

The chain uses TRBV5-4 and TRBJ2-7; TRBD2 aligns across 11 bases. Germline CDR1 and CDR2: SGHNT and YYREEE (reference sequence). The CDR3 is 16 amino acids. V shed 3 bases, J shed 3 bases, and the junction held 8 bases outside the gene matches. The CDR3 DNA reads as TGTGCCAGCAGCTCGCACCCTAGCGGGAGGCTCTACGAGCAGTACTTC. Translated: CASSSHPSGRLYEQYF.

This chain joins TRBV7-8 and TRBJ2-7; no clear D. Germline V gene data show CDR1 as SGHVS and CDR2 as FQNEAQ. Trimming pared 5 bases from V and 6 bases from J, leaving 20 bases between. The CDR3 extends over 15 amino acids. The CDR3 protein is CASSLLTPPTGEQYF. Here the CDR3 DNA reads TGTGCCAGCAGCCTACTCACACCTCCGACGGGCGAGCAGTACTTC.

This chain joins TRBV11-1 and TRBJ2-5; 11 bases align to TRBD2. The CDR3 totals 21 residues. Germline trimming cut 5 bases from V and 5 bases from J; bases unmatched to any gene: 25. Germline CDR1 and CDR2: SGHAT and FQDESV (reference sequence). DNA of the CDR3: TGTGCCAGCAGCCGCTTCGGAACTAGCGGGAGAGTCCTCCCGGCTGTGGAGACCCAGTACTTC. This translates into CASSRFGTSGRVLPAVETQYF.

This clonotype has only a few counts. V and J are TRBV20-1 and TRBJ2-3; D might be TRBD1 (5 bases). The V end was cut by 0 bases, the J end by 0 bases, with 10 bases between. The CDR3 loop spans 15 amino acids. Germline CDR1 is DFQATT and CDR2 is SNEGSKA (reference sequence). Here the CDR3 reads CSAREQVVSTDTQYF. DNA for the CDR3: TGCAGTGCTAGAGAACAGGTGGTTAGCACAGATACGCAGTATTTT.

The chain is built from TRBV12-3 or TRBV12-4 and TRBJ2-1; D unresolved. Trimming removed 2 bases at V and 7 bases at J, with 6 bases between. There are 12 residues in the CDR3. The CDR3 region is CASSLNGNEQFF. Written as DNA, the CDR3 is TGTGCCAGCAGTTTAAACGGAAATGAGCAGTTCTTC.

This chain links TRBV7-2 with TRBJ2-3; the D call may be TRBD1 or TRBD2 (5 bases each). Between the trimmed V and J ends, which lost 5 bases and 0 bases, there was a span of 18 bases. CDR1 and CDR2 (germline): SGHTA, FQGNSA. This CDR3 is 17 amino acids long. The CDR3 DNA is TGTGCCAGCAGCCCTTGGGGCGGGCCTTCTAGCACAGATACGCAGTATTTT. The encoded protein is CASSPWGGPSSTDTQYF.

The chain has TRBV3-1 and TRBJ1-2; D is uncertain. Germline lookup yields CDR1 LGHDT and CDR2 YNNKEL (reference sequence). This CDR3 is built from 14 residues. Trimming removed 0 bases at V and 4 bases at J, with 9 bases between. The CDR3 reads CASSQDMPSYGYTF. For the CDR3, the DNA is TGTGCCAGCAGCCAAGATATGCCCTCCTATGGCTACACCTTC.